These T cell receptor beta chains were read from a single sample in a study of T-cell reconstitution after alpha-beta-depleted transplantation in children. In TCRdb, the PCR reads were re-called with MiXCR into one record per CDR3 protein. The table has about 460,000 distinct CDR3 sequences, over 9.5% seen once. Sequencing used PBMCs, mostly from graft donor cells, obtained 180 days after TCRalphabeta/CD19-depleted stem cell transplant. Receptors were obtained from a female patient aged 2 to 10 who had a stem cell transplant for aplastic anemia, so the T cells may come from the graft donor. Both conserved end residues are part of each CDR3. D genes are given only for firm matches. Clone size is shown for a subset of rows, as once, few, many or a class of expanded clone.

clone_size: few
d_call: -
j_call: TRBJ2-7
cdr3_length: 14
v_call: TRBV9
cdr3_aa: CASSVGVNSYEQYF
cdr3_nt: TGTGCCAGCAGCGTAGGGGTTAACTCCTACGAGCAGTACTTC

clone_size: few
d_call: -
j_call: TRBJ1-1
cdr3_length: 14
v_call: TRBV7-6
cdr3_aa: CASSSVGRATEAFF
cdr3_nt: TGTGCCAGCAGCTCCGTGGGGCGGGCCACTGAAGCTTTCTTT

clone_size: few
d_call: -
j_call: TRBJ2-1
cdr3_length: 15
v_call: TRBV20-1
cdr3_aa: CSARTFPTRYNEQFF
cdr3_nt: TGCAGTGCGAGGACATTCCCAACTCGATACAATGAGCAGTTCTTC

clone_size: -
d_call: TRBD1
j_call: TRBJ1-4
cdr3_length: 14
v_call: TRBV12-3/TRBV12-4
cdr3_aa: CASSAQGTDEKLFF
cdr3_nt: TGTGCCAGCAGTGCACAGGGGACGGATGAAAAACTGTTTTTT

clone_size: few
d_call: -
j_call: TRBJ1-2
cdr3_length: 15
v_call: TRBV12-3/TRBV12-4
cdr3_aa: CASTPVVRGGYGYTF
cdr3_nt: TGTGCCAGCACCCCGGTGGTCAGGGGAGGGTATGGCTACACCTTC

clone_size: few
d_call: -
j_call: TRBJ2-7
cdr3_length: 10
v_call: TRBV6-1
cdr3_aa: CASQNYEQYF
cdr3_nt: TGTGCCAGCCAGAATTACGAGCAGTACTTC

clone_size: few
d_call: -
j_call: TRBJ2-6
cdr3_length: 15
v_call: TRBV6-5
cdr3_aa: CASSYIGSGANVLTF
cdr3_nt: TGTGCCAGCAGTTACATAGGCTCTGGGGCCAACGTCCTGACTTTC

clone_size: -
d_call: -
j_call: TRBJ2-1
cdr3_length: 15
v_call: TRBV14
cdr3_aa: CASNPGGVSYNEQFF
cdr3_nt: TGTGCCAGCAACCCTGGGGGCGTTTCCTACAATGAGCAGTTCTTC

clone_size: -
d_call: -
j_call: TRBJ1-1
cdr3_length: 12
v_call: TRBV5-6
cdr3_aa: CASSGDETEAFF
cdr3_nt: TGTGCCAGCAGCGGTGACGAAACTGAAGCTTTCTTT

clone_size: -
d_call: TRBD2
j_call: TRBJ2-3
cdr3_length: 17
v_call: TRBV3-1
cdr3_aa: CASSNRLAGLAEDTQYF
cdr3_nt: TGTGCCAGCTCCAACCGCCTAGCGGGGCTGGCTGAAGATACGCAGTATTTT

clone_size: few
d_call: -
j_call: TRBJ1-1
cdr3_length: 13
v_call: TRBV9
cdr3_aa: CASSVEINTEAFF
cdr3_nt: TGTGCCAGCAGCGTAGAGATAAACACTGAAGCTTTCTTT

clone_size: -
d_call: TRBD1
j_call: TRBJ2-7
cdr3_length: 13
v_call: TRBV6-1
cdr3_aa: CASSKQGIYEQYF
cdr3_nt: TGTGCCAGCAGTAAACAGGGGATCTACGAGCAGTACTTC

clone_size: -
d_call: -
j_call: TRBJ2-1
cdr3_length: 15
v_call: TRBV7-2
cdr3_aa: CASSLTTGLYNEQFF
cdr3_nt: TGTGCCAGCAGCTTAACGACGGGCCTCTACAATGAGCAGTTCTTC

clone_size: few
d_call: TRBD2
j_call: TRBJ2-5
cdr3_length: 15
v_call: TRBV19
cdr3_aa: CASRSGASGRETQYF
cdr3_nt: TGTGCCAGTAGATCCGGGGCTAGCGGGAGAGAGACCCAGTACTTC

clone_size: many
d_call: -
j_call: TRBJ1-1
cdr3_length: 12
v_call: TRBV6-6
cdr3_aa: CASMGVRTEAFF
cdr3_nt: TGTGCCAGCATGGGAGTGAGAACTGAAGCTTTCTTT

clone_size: many
d_call: TRBD2
j_call: TRBJ2-1
cdr3_length: 15
v_call: TRBV12-3/TRBV12-4
cdr3_aa: CASSQTSEFYNEQFF
cdr3_nt: TGTGCCAGCAGTCAAACTAGCGAGTTCTACAATGAGCAGTTCTTC

clone_size: many
d_call: -
j_call: TRBJ2-1
cdr3_length: 13
v_call: TRBV19
cdr3_aa: CASSWADYNEQFF
cdr3_nt: TGTGCCAGTAGCTGGGCTGACTACAATGAGCAGTTCTTC

clone_size: -
d_call: -
j_call: TRBJ1-1
cdr3_length: 15
v_call: TRBV13
cdr3_aa: CASSSFQDLNTEAFF
cdr3_nt: TGTGCCAGCAGCTCCTTCCAAGACTTGAACACTGAAGCTTTCTTT

clone_size: few
d_call: -
j_call: TRBJ2-2
cdr3_length: 13
v_call: TRBV29-1
cdr3_aa: CSVDRQNTGELFF
cdr3_nt: TGCAGCGTTGACCGGCAGAACACCGGGGAGCTGTTTTTT

clone_size: many
d_call: -
j_call: TRBJ2-1
cdr3_length: 13
v_call: TRBV3-1
cdr3_aa: CASSQRRVDEQFF
cdr3_nt: TGTGCCAGCAGCCAACGCAGGGTCGATGAGCAGTTCTTC

clone_size: -
d_call: TRBD2
j_call: TRBJ2-3
cdr3_length: 16
v_call: TRBV7-9
cdr3_aa: CASSLRGTSSTDTQYF
cdr3_nt: TGTGCCAGCAGCCTCCGCGGGACTAGCAGCACAGATACGCAGTATTTT

clone_size: -
d_call: -
j_call: TRBJ2-3
cdr3_length: 15
v_call: TRBV7-8
cdr3_aa: CASSYLAVPTDTQYF
cdr3_nt: TGTGCCAGCAGCTACCTCGCGGTGCCCACAGATACGCAGTATTTT